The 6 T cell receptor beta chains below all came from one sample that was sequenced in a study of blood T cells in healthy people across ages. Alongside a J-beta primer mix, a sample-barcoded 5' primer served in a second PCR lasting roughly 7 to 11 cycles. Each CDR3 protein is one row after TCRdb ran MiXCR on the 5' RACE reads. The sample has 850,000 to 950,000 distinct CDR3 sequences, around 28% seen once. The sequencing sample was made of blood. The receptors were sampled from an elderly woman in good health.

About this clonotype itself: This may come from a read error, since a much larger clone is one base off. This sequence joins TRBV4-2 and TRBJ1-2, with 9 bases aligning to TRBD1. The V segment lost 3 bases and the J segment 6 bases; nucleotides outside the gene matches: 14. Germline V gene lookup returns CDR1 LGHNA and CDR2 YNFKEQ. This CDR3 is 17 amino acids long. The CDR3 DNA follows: TGTGCCAGCAGCCACCTACCACTAGGGACAGGGCCCCATGGCTACACCTTC. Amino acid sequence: CASSHLPLGTGPHGYTF.

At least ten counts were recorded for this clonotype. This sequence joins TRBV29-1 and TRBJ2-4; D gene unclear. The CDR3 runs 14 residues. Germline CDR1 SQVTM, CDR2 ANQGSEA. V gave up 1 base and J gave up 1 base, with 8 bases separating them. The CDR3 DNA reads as TGCAGCGTTGAAGTATTGAGGGCCAAAAACATTCAGTACTTC. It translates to CSVEVLRAKNIQYF.

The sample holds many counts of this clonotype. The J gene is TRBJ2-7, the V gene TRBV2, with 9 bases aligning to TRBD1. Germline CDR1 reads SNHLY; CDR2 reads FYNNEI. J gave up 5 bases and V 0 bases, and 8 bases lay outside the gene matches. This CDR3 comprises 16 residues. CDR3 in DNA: TGTGCCAGCAGTGAAGCGATTCACAGGGGGCCTAACGAGCAGTACTTC. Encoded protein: CASSEAIHRGPNEQYF. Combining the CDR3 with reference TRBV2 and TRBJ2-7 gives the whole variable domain EPEVTQTPSHQVTQMGQEVILRCVPISNHLYFYWYRQILGQKVEFLVSFYNNEISEKSEIFDDQFSVERPDGSNFTLKIRSTKLEDSAMYFCASSEAIHRGPNEQYFGPGTRLTVT.

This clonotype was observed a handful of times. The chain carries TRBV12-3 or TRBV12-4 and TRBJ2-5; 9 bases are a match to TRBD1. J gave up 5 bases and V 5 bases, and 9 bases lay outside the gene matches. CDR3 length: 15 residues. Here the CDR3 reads CASSARTGVRETQYF. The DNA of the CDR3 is TGTGCCAGCAGTGCCCGGACAGGGGTTAGGGAGACCCAGTACTTC.

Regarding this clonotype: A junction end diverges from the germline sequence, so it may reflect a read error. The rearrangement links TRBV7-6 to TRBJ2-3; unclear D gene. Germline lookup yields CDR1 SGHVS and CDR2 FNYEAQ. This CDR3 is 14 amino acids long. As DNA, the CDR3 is TGTGCCAGCAGCTTAGCAGCAGTAACAGATACGCGGTATTTT. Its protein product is CASSLAAVTDTRYF.

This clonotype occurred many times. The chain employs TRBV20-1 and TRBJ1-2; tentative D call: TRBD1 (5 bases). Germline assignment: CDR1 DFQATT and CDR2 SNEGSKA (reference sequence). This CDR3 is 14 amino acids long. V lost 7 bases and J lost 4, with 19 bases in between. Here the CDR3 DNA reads TGCAGTGGAGGTCGTGGGGGACGAGGCTATGGCTACACCTTC. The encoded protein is CSGGRGGRGYGYTF.